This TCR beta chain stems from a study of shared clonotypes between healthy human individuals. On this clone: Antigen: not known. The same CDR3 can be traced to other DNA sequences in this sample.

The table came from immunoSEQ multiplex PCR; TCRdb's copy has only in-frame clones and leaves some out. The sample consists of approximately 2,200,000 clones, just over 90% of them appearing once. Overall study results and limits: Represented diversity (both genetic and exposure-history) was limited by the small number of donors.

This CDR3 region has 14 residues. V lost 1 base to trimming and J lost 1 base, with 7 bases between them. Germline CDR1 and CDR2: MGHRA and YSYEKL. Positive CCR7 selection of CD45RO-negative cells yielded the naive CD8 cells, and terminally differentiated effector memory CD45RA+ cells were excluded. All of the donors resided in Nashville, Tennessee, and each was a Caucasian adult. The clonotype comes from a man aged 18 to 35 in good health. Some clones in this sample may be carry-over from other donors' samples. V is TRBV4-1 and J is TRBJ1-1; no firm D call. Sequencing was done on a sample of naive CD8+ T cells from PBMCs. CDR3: CASSQVEGNTEAFF. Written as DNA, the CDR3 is TGCGCCAGCAGCCAAGTTGAGGGGAACACTGAAGCTTTCTTT.